The source of this T cell receptor beta chain is a study of a mutant IDH1 vaccine in newly diagnosed glioma. The overall study: Of the patients given treatment, approximately 60% were male and 37.5% were female, and a mean age of roughly 40 years was recorded. Study-wide results and limits: Pseudoprogression seemed unlinked to shifts in top peripheral T cell clonotypes.

The time point denotes: baseline, week 1 (first vaccination visit). Stated treatment: pre-vaccination baseline after standard-of-care therapy. In every donor, the tumor was a new WHO grade 3 or 4 IDH1-mutant, ATRX-lost astrocytoma. Libraries were prepared by immunoSEQ multiplex PCR; TCRdb keeps only in-frame clonotypes and omits some of them. The sample shows 85,000 to 100,000 clones, about four fifths of them seen only once. For this clone: Its target is unknown.

The CDR3 is 15 residues long. Trimming removed 4 bases at V and 3 bases at J, with 16 bases between. From germline, CDR1 is MGHRA and CDR2 YSYEKL. The chain employs TRBV4-1 and TRBJ2-7; D is unclear. This sequence originates from a man aged 35-49 years with glioma. The sample in question was PBMCs, obtained from a glioma patient treated with radiotherapy, temozolomide or both. The CDR3 reads CASSLQKEQLYEQYF. The DNA for the CDR3 is TGCGCCAGCAGCCTCCAAAAAGAACAGCTCTACGAGCAGTACTTC.